This entry is about one TCR beta chain. Its antigen specificity is not known. No quality values exist for individual bases; no much larger clone is one base distant. Read against the paper, the sample's time point label means: cycle 2 day 1 (C2D1) of nivolumab. Relapse after autologous stem cell transplantation had occurred in all trial patients, and cohorts A, B and C were distinguished by prior brentuximab vedotin exposure. The trial cohort was composed of 56 patients with relapsed/refractory classical Hodgkin lymphoma, for whom complete response, partial response or progressive disease was recorded as best overall response. In the multi-cohort phase II CheckMate 205 trial, trial patients received single-agent nivolumab. An independent review committee assessed best overall response by applying the 2007 International Working Group response criteria. Trial PBMCs were obtained immediately prior to nivolumab initiation (C1D1) and on therapy at cycle 2 day 1 and cycle 4 day 1. Peripheral blood was collected in 8 mL Vacutainer Cell Preparation Tubes, from which PBMCs were isolated by centrifugation and then cryopreserved.

The entry originates in a study of PD-1 blockade in classical Hodgkin lymphoma (dated by TCRdb to the early 2020s). Turning to the overall study: Nivolumab dosing was 3 mg/kg intravenously every 2 weeks, continuing until either disease progression or unacceptable toxicity. To define a peripheral blood immune signature of response to PD-1 blockade in classical Hodgkin lymphoma, the study combined TCR beta sequencing with CyTOF.

Genomic DNA was extracted with the Qiagen DNeasy kit from unsorted PBMCs and from negatively selected CD4+ and CD8+ fractions. Using primers that anneal to V and J segments, immunoSEQ multiplex PCR amplified the TCR beta CDR3 regions. A synthetic immune receptor repertoire was used to minimize amplification bias, and remaining bias was computationally removed after sequencing. On the authors' methods: Custom Python scripts were used to quantify repertoire diversity as the Shannon entropy index. Unsorted, CD4+ and CD8+ repertoires were examined separately, except in combined analyses, for which CD4+ and CD8+ sequences were merged in silico. A clone was considered expanded if an increase in frequency of at least 2-fold after treatment relative to C1D1 was found, and a pseudocount of 0.5 was applied to clones undetected at baseline. Singleton clones were defined as clones with 0 or 1 copy at C1D1, and non-singleton clones were defined as clones with 2 or more copies. Clones expanded in unsorted samples were labelled as CD4+, CD8+ or unknown by matching protein sequences in sorted samples from the same patient. Wilcoxon tests on paired samples were used to test changes in diversity from C1D1 to C4D1. TCRdb mirrors the immuneACCESS table, restricted to in-frame sequences. Some clones are absent from its copies; in checked studies, under half trace to an unresolved V gene, and the reason for the others is unknown. That table furnishes V, J and clone size, whereas the DNA furnished D and trimming. The sample table holds about 85,000 clones, of which about nine tenths were seen once. The biggest ten clones account for over 2.5% of the sample.

Beyond this particular receptor, the publication reports: The study was limited to a single clinical trial cohort, and causes of repertoire differences, possibly disease activity or prior therapy, remained undefined. Trial patients with a complete response had baseline diversity similar to that of newly diagnosed patients, while partial responders and progressors had significantly lower diversity. Lower diversity was seen in patients whose nivolumab began less than 1 year after ASCT, and these patients were left out of later analyses so that immune reconstitution would not confound the results. Baseline TCR diversity was reported to be lower in newly diagnosed patients than in healthy donors and to be lower still in relapsed/refractory patients. By C4D1, a significant rise was seen in CD4+ TCR diversity but not in CD8+ TCR diversity (p=0.0027 vs p=0.16), and the rise was most apparent among complete responders (p=0.02).

The CDR3 measures 15 amino acids from cysteine to phenylalanine. This entry keeps only the CDR3 DNA: 45 bases, framed from base 1. From V the trimming removes 5 bases and from J it removes 3 bases, while the gene matches leave 4 bases of the junction unaccounted for. CDR1 SQVTM and CDR2 ANQGSEA are derived from the germline V gene. The sequence is built from TRBV29-1 and TRBJ2-3, and 14 junctional nucleotides match TRBD2. The sequences come from peripheral blood mononuclear cells (PBMCs), collected before the second cycle of nivolumab. This receptor was obtained from a human donor with classical Hodgkin lymphoma. The CDR3 here reads CSVPGTSGRTDTQYF. DNA sequence: TGCAGCGTTCCGGGGACTAGCGGGAGAACAGATACGCAGTATTTT.